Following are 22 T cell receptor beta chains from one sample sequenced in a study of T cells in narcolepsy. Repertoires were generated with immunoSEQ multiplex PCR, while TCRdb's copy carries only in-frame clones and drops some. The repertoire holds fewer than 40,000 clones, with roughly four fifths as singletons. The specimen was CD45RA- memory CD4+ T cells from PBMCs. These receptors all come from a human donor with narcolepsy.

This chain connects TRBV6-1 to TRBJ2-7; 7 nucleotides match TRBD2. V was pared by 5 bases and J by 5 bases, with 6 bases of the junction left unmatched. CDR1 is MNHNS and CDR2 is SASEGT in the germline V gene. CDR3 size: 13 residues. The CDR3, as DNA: TGTGCCAGCAGTTTGTTTGGGGGGGACGAGCAGTACTTC. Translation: CASSLFGGDEQYF.

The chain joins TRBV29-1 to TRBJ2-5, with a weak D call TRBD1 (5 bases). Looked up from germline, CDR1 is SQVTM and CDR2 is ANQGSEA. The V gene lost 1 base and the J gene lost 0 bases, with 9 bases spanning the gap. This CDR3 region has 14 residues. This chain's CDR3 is CSVEGQLYQETQYF. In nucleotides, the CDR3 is TGCAGCGTTGAAGGACAGTTGTACCAAGAGACCCAGTACTTC.

CDR3 sequence (DNA): TGTGCCAGCAGCTTATCTGAAGAGCAGTACTTC. This gives the protein CASSLSEEQYF. The rearrangement joins TRBV7-6 to TRBJ2-7; no definite D call. This CDR3 region has 11 residues. V lost 2 bases and J lost 7, with 6 bases in between. Per germline, CDR1 SGHVS and CDR2 FNYEAQ.

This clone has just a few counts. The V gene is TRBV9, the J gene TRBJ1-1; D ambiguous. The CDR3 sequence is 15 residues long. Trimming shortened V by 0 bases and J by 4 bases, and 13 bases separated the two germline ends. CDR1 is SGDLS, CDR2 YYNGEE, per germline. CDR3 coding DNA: TGTGCCAGCAGCGTAGAGGGCAGGTATGGCACTGAAGCTTTCTTT. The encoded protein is CASSVEGRYGTEAFF.

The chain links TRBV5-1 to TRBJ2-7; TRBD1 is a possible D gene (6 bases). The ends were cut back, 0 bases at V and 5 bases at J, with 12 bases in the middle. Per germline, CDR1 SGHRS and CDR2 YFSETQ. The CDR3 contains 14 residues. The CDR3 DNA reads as TGCGCCAGCAGCTTGGCAAGACAGGAGGACGAGCAGTACTTC. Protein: CASSLARQEDEQYF.

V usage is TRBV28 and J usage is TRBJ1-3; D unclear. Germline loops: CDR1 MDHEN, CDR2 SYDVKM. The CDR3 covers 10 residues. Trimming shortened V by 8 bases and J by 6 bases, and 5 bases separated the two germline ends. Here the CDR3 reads CASGANTIYF. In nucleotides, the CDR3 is TGTGCCAGCGGCGCAAACACCATATATTTT.

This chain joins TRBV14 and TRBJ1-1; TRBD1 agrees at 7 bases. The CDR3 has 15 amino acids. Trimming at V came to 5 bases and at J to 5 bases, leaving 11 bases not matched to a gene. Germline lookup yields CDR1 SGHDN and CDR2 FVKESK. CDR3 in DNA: TGTGCCAGCAGCAAGACAGGGCCAATGGGGACTGAAGCTTTCTTT. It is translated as CASSKTGPMGTEAFF.

The CDR3 reads CASIRETMNTEAFF. The CDR3 DNA reads TGTGCCAGCATCCGGGAAACCATGAACACTGAAGCTTTCTTT. The chain has TRBV6-5 and TRBJ1-1, with no clear D. Trimming left V 7 bases short and J 0 bases short, with 12 bases between. The germline gives CDR1 MNHEY, CDR2 SVGAGI. This CDR3 contains 14 residues.

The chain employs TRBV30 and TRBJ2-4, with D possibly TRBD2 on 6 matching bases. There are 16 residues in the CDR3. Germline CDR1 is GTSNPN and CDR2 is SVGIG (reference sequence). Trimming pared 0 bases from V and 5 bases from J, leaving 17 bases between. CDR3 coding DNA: TGTGCCTGGAGTGTACTGGGGTCACTAGCTCAAAACATTCAGTACTTC. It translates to CAWSVLGSLAQNIQYF.

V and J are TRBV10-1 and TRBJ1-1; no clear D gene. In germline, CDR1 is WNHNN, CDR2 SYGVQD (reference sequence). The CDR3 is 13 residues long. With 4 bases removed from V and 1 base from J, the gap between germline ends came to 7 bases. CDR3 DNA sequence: TGCGCCAGCAGTGTTAATGGGAACACTGAAGCTTTCTTT. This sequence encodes CASSVNGNTEAFF.

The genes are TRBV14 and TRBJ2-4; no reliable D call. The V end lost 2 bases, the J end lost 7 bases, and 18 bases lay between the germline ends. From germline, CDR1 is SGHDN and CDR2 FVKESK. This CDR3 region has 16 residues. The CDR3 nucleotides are TGTGCCAGCAGCCAAATCGCCACGACGGGTGGGAACATTCAGTACTTC. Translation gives CASSQIATTGGNIQYF.

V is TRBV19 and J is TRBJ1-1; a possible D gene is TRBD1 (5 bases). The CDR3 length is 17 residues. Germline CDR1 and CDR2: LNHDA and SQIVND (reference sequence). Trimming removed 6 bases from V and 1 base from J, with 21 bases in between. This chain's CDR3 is CASRHLASFDRNTEAFF. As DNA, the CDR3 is TGTGCCAGTAGGCACCTGGCGTCCTTCGACAGGAACACTGAAGCTTTCTTT.

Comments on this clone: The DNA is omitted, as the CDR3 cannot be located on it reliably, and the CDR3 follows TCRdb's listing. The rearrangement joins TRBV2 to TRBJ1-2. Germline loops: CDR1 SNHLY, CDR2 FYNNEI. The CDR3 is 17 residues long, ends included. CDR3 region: CARDPGRSLRFNYGCTF.

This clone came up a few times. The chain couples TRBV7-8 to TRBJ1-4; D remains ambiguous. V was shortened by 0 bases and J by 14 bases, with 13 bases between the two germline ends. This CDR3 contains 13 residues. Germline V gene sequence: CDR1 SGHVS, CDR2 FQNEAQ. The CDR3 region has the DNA TGTGCCAGCAGCTTAGCGGGAGTCGCTACCCTGTTTTTT. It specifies CASSLAGVATLFF.

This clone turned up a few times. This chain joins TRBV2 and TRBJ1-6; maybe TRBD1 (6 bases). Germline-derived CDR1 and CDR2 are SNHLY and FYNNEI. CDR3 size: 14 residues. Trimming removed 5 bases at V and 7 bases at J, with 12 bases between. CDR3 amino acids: CASSIQGRNSPLHF. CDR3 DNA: TGTGCCAGCAGTATACAGGGTCGCAATTCACCCCTCCACTTT. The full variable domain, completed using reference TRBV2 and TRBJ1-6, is EPEVTQTPSHQVTQMGQEVILRCVPISNHLYFYWYRQILGQKVEFLVSFYNNEISEKSEIFDDQFSVERPDGSNFTLKIRSTKLEDSAMYFCASSIQGRNSPLHFGNGTRLTVT.

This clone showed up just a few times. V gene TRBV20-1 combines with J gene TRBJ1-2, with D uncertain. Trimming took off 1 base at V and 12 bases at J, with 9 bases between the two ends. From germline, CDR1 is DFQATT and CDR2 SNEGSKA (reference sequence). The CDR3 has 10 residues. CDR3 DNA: TGCAGTGCTAGAGCCGTCGGGGACACCTTC. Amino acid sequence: CSARAVGDTF.

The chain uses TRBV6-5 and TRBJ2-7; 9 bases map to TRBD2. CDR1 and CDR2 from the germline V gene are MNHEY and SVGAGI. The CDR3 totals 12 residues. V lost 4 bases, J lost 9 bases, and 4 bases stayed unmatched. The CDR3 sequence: CASSLAGVGQYF. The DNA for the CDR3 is TGTGCCAGCAGTTTAGCGGGAGTCGGGCAGTACTTC.

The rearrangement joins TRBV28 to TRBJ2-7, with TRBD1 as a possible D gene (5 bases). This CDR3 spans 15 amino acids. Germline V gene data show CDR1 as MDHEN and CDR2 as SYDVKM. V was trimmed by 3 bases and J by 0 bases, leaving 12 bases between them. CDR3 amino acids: CASSFIQGSSYEQYF. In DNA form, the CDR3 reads TGTGCCAGCAGTTTCATCCAGGGATCCTCCTACGAGCAGTACTTC.

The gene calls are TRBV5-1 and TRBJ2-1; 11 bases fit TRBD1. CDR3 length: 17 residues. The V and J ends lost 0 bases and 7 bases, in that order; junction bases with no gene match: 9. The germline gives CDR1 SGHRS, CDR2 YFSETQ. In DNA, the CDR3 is TGCGCCAGCAGCTTGGTACCCCCGGGACAGGGGGGGAATGAGCAGTTCTTC. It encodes CASSLVPPGQGGNEQFF.

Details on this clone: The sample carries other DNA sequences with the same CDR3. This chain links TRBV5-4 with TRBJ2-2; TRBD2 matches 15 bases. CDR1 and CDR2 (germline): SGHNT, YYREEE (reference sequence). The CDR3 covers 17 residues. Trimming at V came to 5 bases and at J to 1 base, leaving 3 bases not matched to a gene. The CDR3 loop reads CASRPGLAGGNTGELFF. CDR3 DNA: TGTGCCAGCAGACCGGGACTAGCGGGAGGGAACACCGGGGAGCTGTTTTTT.

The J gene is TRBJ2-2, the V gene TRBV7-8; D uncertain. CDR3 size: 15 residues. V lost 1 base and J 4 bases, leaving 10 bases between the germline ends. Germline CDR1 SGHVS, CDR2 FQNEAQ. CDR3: CASSLGHQATGELFF. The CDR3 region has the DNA TGTGCCAGCAGCTTAGGTCATCAGGCCACCGGGGAGCTGTTTTTT.

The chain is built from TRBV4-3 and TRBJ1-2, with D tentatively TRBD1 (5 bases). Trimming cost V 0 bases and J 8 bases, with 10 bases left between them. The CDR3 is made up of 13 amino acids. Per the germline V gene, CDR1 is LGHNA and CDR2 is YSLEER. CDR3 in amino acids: CASSQERGDGYTF. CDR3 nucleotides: TGCGCCAGCAGCCAAGAGCGAGGGGACGGCTACACCTTC.